The 9 T cell receptor beta chains in this list originate from one sample, sequenced in a study of blood T cell repertoires in COVID-19. Profiled with immunoSEQ multiplex PCR; TCRdb holds only in-frame clones, not every one. Of roughly 260,000 clones in the sample, around 82% were seen once. Sequencing was done on a sample of peripheral blood. These receptors were taken from a woman younger than 35 with acute or convalescent COVID-19.

This clone was picked up one time. The same CDR3 is also encoded by other DNA sequences in this sample. The V call is TRBV28, the J call TRBJ1-1; D might be TRBD1 (5 bases). V was trimmed by 3 bases and J by 1 base, leaving 9 bases between them. Germline loops: CDR1 MDHEN, CDR2 SYDVKM. The CDR3 is 14 amino acids. The CDR3 region has the DNA TGTGCCAGCAGTTTGGGGGGAGCGAACACTGAAGCTTTCTTT. Translating it yields CASSLGGANTEAFF.

The chain couples TRBV5-6 to TRBJ2-7; tentatively, D is TRBD2 (6 bases). The V gene lost 4 bases and the J gene lost 0 bases, with 11 bases spanning the gap. Germline V gene lookup returns CDR1 SGHDT and CDR2 YYEEEE. The CDR3 covers 14 residues. CDR3 coding DNA: TGTGCCAGCAGCGCAGGGACTGCCTCCTACGAGCAGTACTTC. It specifies CASSAGTASYEQYF.

The chain carries TRBV2 and TRBJ1-2; the match to TRBD1 covers 7 bases. Germline trimming cut 10 bases from V and 7 bases from J; bases unmatched to any gene: 12. Germline CDR1 reads SNHLY; CDR2 reads FYNNEI. CDR3 length: 13 amino acids. CDR3 residues: CANKLTGSSGYTF. The CDR3 nucleotides are TGTGCCAACAAACTGACAGGGAGCTCTGGCTACACCTTC.

The chain carries TRBV6-6 and TRBJ1-2; the match to TRBD1 covers 8 bases. Trimming cost V 7 bases and J 4 bases; bases outside gene matches: 8. Germline V gives CDR1 MNHNY, CDR2 SVGAGI (reference sequence). The CDR3 extends over 14 amino acids. CDR3 residues: CASTSTGEAYGYTF. The DNA of the CDR3 is TGTGCCAGCACTTCGACAGGGGAGGCCTATGGCTACACCTTC.

This clone was recorded a few times. The chain uses TRBV7-2 and TRBJ1-6, with 7 bases lining up with TRBD1. Germline CDR1 reads SGHTA; CDR2 reads FQGNSA. The CDR3 is 12 amino acids. V gave up 11 bases and J gave up 7 bases; unmatched junction bases: 5. In DNA, the CDR3 is TGTGCCTCAGGGGGTTTGAATTCACCCCTCCACTTT. Translation gives CASGGLNSPLHF.

This clone was seen only a few times. The V and J genes are TRBV19 and TRBJ1-2; TRBD1 might be the D (6 bases). The V gene lost 6 bases and the J gene lost 5 bases, with 13 bases spanning the gap. The CDR3 spans 13 residues. Germline V gives CDR1 LNHDA, CDR2 SQIVND (reference sequence). DNA of the CDR3: TGTGCCAGTAGGAAAGGCAGGGGTTATGGCTACACCTTC. Protein product: CASRKGRGYGYTF.

The genes are TRBV19 and TRBJ2-7; 7 bases are shared with TRBD1. V dropped 5 bases and J dropped 1; count of bases not matched to a gene: 8. The CDR3 has 15 amino acids. Germline loops: CDR1 LNHDA, CDR2 SQIVND (reference sequence). For the CDR3, the DNA is TGTGCCAGTAGTCGCCGTGGGACAGAGTCCTACGAGCAGTACTTC. Protein sequence: CASSRRGTESYEQYF.

V is TRBV28 and J is TRBJ1-5, with D possibly TRBD1 on 5 matching bases. Trimming took 7 bases from V and 6 from J, leaving 19 bases between them. The CDR3 loop spans 15 amino acids. The germline CDR1 and CDR2 sequences are MDHEN and SYDVKM. CDR3 in DNA: TGTGCCAGCATGACGGGAGGGGCCGATAGTCAGCCCCAGCATTTT. Translation gives CASMTGGADSQPQHF.

This sequence joins TRBV21-1 and TRBJ2-3; the table's D call TRBD2 went unverified against the DNA. TRBV21-1 is a known pseudogene. The CDR3 loop spans 16 amino acids. The CDR3 region has the DNA TGTGCCAGCAGCAAAGATATTTCGGGAGGACGGGATACGCAGTATTTT. Translating it yields CASSKDISGGRDTQYF.